The 14 T cell receptor beta chains below all came from one sample that was sequenced in a study of vaccination and CD4 T cells after COVID-19. Sequenced with the Oncomine TCR Beta short-read assay was DNA taken from cultured CD4+ T cells. TCRdb reprocessed the PCR reads with MiXCR, giving one entry per CDR3 protein. The table has roughly 17,000 distinct CDR3 sequences, approximately 55% seen once; the top ten hold approximately 8.4%. No antigens are known for them. Treatment in this sample: roughly nine-day PBMC culture with coronavirus spike peptide pools or control peptides (ViraFEST assay). Specimen: CD4+ T cells from blood, cultured in vitro. These receptors originate from a human donor who had recovered from COVID-19.

The J gene is TRBJ1-3, the V gene TRBV6-1; D is uncertain. The V and J ends lost 0 bases and 2 bases respectively, with 5 bases between them. The CDR3 is 14 amino acids. The V gene's germline CDR1 is MNHNS and CDR2 SASEGT. The chain's CDR3 is CASSEAVPGNTIYF. As DNA, the CDR3 is TGTGCCAGCAGTGAAGCGGTCCCTGGAAACACCATATATTTT.

This clonotype was counted only a few times. The chain has TRBV27 and TRBJ2-7; D unclear. The germline V gene has CDR1 MNHEY and CDR2 SMNVEV (reference sequence). The CDR3 runs to 13 residues. The V end was cut by 2 bases, the J end by 3 bases, with 8 bases between. CDR3: CASSLIPSYEQYF. The CDR3 region has the DNA TGTGCCAGCAGTTTAATTCCTAGCTACGAGCAGTACTTC.

The V and J genes are TRBV2 and TRBJ2-1; D tentatively reads TRBD1 or TRBD2 (7 bases each). Trimming pared 6 bases from V and 8 bases from J, leaving 32 bases between. The CDR3 is 19 residues long. Per germline, CDR1 SNHLY and CDR2 FYNNEI. CDR3 region: CASSLRQGRWGGGIDEQFF. In DNA form, the CDR3 reads TGTGCCAGCAGCCTCAGACAGGGAAGGTGGGGAGGGGGAATCGATGAGCAGTTCTTC.

This clonotype was counted only a few times. This chain joins TRBV11-2 and TRBJ1-1; 7 nucleotides line up with TRBD1. Germline CDR1 and CDR2: SGHAT and FQNNGV. This CDR3 region has 14 residues. The J segment lost 8 bases and the V segment lost 5 bases, leaving 11 bases of the junction unmatched. The CDR3 loop is CASSPRTGIYEAFF. CDR3 nucleotide sequence: TGTGCCAGCAGCCCAAGGACAGGAATCTACGAAGCTTTCTTT.

This clonotype was picked up a small number of times. This chain uses TRBV20-1 with TRBJ1-2; no definite D call. Trimming took 2 bases from V and 4 from J, leaving 14 bases between them. Looked up from germline, CDR1 is DFQATT and CDR2 is SNEGSKA (reference sequence). The CDR3 loop spans 14 amino acids. The CDR3 nucleotides are TGCAGTGCTAGAAATAGTAGGGCAGCCTATGGCTACACCTTC. Its protein is CSARNSRAAYGYTF.

On this clonotype itself: At one end the junction does not follow the germline gene, possibly because of a read error. The gene calls are TRBV29-1 and TRBJ2-1; possibly TRBD1 for D (6 bases). Germline CDR1 is SQVTM and CDR2 is ANQGSEA. This CDR3 spans 14 amino acids. As DNA, the CDR3 is TGCAGCGTTGGACGACAGGACTCCTCCAATGAGCAGTTCTTC. Protein sequence: CSVGRQDSSNEQFF.

This clonotype was picked up one time. CDR3 sequence reads: CASSGELGRADTQYF. The DNA for the CDR3 is TGTGCCAGCAGCGGAGAACTAGGGCGAGCGGATACGCAGTATTTT. The gene calls are TRBV9 and TRBJ2-3; tentatively, D is TRBD2 (5 bases). The length of the CDR3 is 15 residues. Trimming left V 3 bases short and J 6 bases short, with 17 bases between. Germline V gene data show CDR1 as SGDLS and CDR2 as YYNGEE.

The table lists this clonotype with a count of one. The rearrangement joins TRBV7-2 to TRBJ1-5, with a tentative D call TRBD1 (5 bases). The CDR3 spans 15 residues. CDR1 is SGHTA and CDR2 is FQGNSA in the germline V gene. The ends were cut back, 1 base at V and 2 bases at J, with 9 bases in the middle. CDR3 nucleotide sequence: TGTGCCAGCAGCTTAGAGGGGAGCGGCAATCAGCCCCAGCATTTT. Its protein product is CASSLEGSGNQPQHF.

The chain recombines TRBV20-1 with TRBJ2-7; 9 bases line up with TRBD2. V lost 4 bases and J lost 3; bases outside the gene matches: 10. The CDR3 loop spans 15 amino acids. From germline, CDR1 is DFQATT and CDR2 SNEGSKA (reference sequence). Here the CDR3 DNA reads TGCAGTGCTACGATCCCGACTAGCGGCAGCTACGAGCAGTACTTC. It yields the protein CSATIPTSGSYEQYF.

The genes are TRBV10-3 and TRBJ2-5, with 8 nucleotides matching TRBD2. The V and J ends lost 11 bases and 2 bases, in that order; junction bases with no gene match: 13. Germline CDR1 is ENHRY and CDR2 is SYGVKD. This CDR3 comprises 15 residues. CDR3 residues: CASARAGAEQETQYF. The CDR3 DNA reads TGTGCCTCAGCAAGAGCGGGAGCGGAACAAGAGACCCAGTACTTC.

The chain carries TRBV6-1 and TRBJ2-7; a possible D gene is TRBD1 (6 bases). V dropped 6 bases and J dropped 0 bases, with 27 bases sitting between them. This CDR3 is 19 amino acids long. The germline gives CDR1 MNHNS, CDR2 SASEGT. CDR3 nucleotide sequence: TGTGCCAGCAGGCCCGGTGGGGGCGGTGTGAGAGGGCGCTCCTACGAGCAGTACTTC. This encodes CASRPGGGGVRGRSYEQYF.

In its sample, this clonotype was seen a few times. The rearrangement joins TRBV24-1 to TRBJ2-3; D unclear. V gave up 4 bases and J gave up 1 base, with 8 bases separating them. CDR1 is KGHDR, CDR2 SFDVKD, per germline. This CDR3 region has 14 residues. CDR3 coding DNA: TGTGCCACCAGTGACCCCCGGGGCACAGATACGCAGTATTTT. It specifies CATSDPRGTDTQYF.

The table lists this clonotype with a count of one. The chain employs TRBV9 and TRBJ1-2; 8 bases fit TRBD1. Germline loops: CDR1 SGDLS, CDR2 YYNGEE. V trimming: 3 bases; J trimming: 6 bases; junction bases outside the gene matches: 1. The CDR3 totals 12 residues. The CDR3 DNA reads TGTGCCAGCAGCGCGACAGGGGATGGCTACACCTTC. Protein: CASSATGDGYTF.

This chain uses TRBV20-1 with TRBJ2-1, with 12 bases that match TRBD2. CDR1 is DFQATT and CDR2 is SNEGSKA in the germline V gene (reference sequence). This CDR3 comprises 14 residues. CDR3 sequence (DNA): TGCAGCGTCCAGACTAGCGGGGGTTACAATGAGCAGTTCTTC. Protein product: CSVQTSGGYNEQFF.